What follows is one T cell receptor (beta chain) and its context. No antigen is known for it. Sequencing of cultured CD4+ T cell DNA used the Oncomine TCR Beta short-read assay. TCRdb re-called the PCR reads through MiXCR, storing one row per CDR3 protein. The sample has 20,000 to 25,000 distinct CDR3 sequences, approximately 49% seen once; the top ten hold 6% to 7.5%. Sample treatment: roughly ten-day PBMC culture with coronavirus spike peptide pools or control peptides (ViraFEST assay). The data derive from a study of vaccination and CD4 T cells after COVID-19. Trimming pared 0 bases from V and 5 bases from J, leaving 13 bases between. This CDR3 has 15 residues. Germline CDR1 is SGHVS and CDR2 is FQNEAQ.

The genes are TRBV7-8 and TRBJ1-2; the D gene is possibly TRBD1 (6 bases). What was sequenced was CD4+ T cells from blood, cultured in vitro. This receptor was taken from a human donor who had recovered from COVID-19. The CDR3 nucleotides are TGTGCCAGCAGCTTAGCGTTCGGGGGCGAGTATGGCTACACCTTC. Protein product: CASSLAFGGEYGYTF. The full variable domain, in which reference TRBV7-8 and TRBJ1-2 provide the parts outside the CDR3, is GAGVSQSPRYKVAKRGQDVALRCDPISGHVSLFWYQQALGQGPEFLTYFQNEAQLDKSGLPSDRFFAERPEGSVSTLKIQRTQQEDSAVYLCASSLAFGGEYGYTFGSGTRLTVV.